Described below is a single T cell receptor beta chain sequence and its context. Clones were read by immunoSEQ multiplex PCR, and TCRdb kept only the in-frame ones, dropping some. The sample has about 120,000 clones, approximately 90% seen once; the top ten hold less than 1.3%. These data originate in a study of T cell responses to AZD1222 COVID-19 vaccine. After removal of 2 bases from V and 0 bases from J, the junction contained 11 bases not matched to a gene. There are 19 residues in the CDR3. Germline CDR1 is SGDLS and CDR2 is YYNGEE. The V gene is TRBV9, the J gene TRBJ2-3; 11 bases are shared with TRBD2. The receptor was derived from an adult who received the AZD1222 COVID-19 vaccine. Material: peripheral blood, obtained 28 days after the second AZD1222 dose. CDR3 region: CASSVVAGGFPTSTDTQYF. As DNA, the CDR3 is TGTGCCAGCAGCGTTGTAGCGGGGGGGTTCCCGACTAGCACAGATACGCAGTATTTT.